The 27 T cell receptor beta chains below come from one sample, sequenced in a study of T cell repertoires in cytomegalovirus infection. MiXCR was run by TCRdb on the reads, yielding one entry per CDR3 protein. The table has about 530,000 distinct CDR3 sequences, about 26% seen once. The sample comprised PBMCs. These receptors were obtained from a human donor in good health (CMV status not recorded). Some clones in this sample may be carry-over from other donors' samples.

This clonotype came up a few times. CDR3 nucleotides: TGTGCCAGCAGCTTTCCCGGGAGGACTAGCGGGAGGCTCCAAGAGACCCAGTACTTC. As protein: CASSFPGRTSGRLQETQYF. This chain uses TRBV7-8 with TRBJ2-5; 14 nucleotides line up with TRBD2. V was clipped by 3 bases and J by 1 base; unmatched bases: 10. Germline CDR1 SGHVS, CDR2 FQNEAQ. The CDR3 is made up of 19 amino acids.

The gene calls are TRBV11-2 and TRBJ2-1, with TRBD2 matching over 9 bases. The CDR3 runs to 16 residues. Germline values: CDR1 SGHAT, CDR2 FQNNGV. V lost 1 base and J lost 2; bases outside the gene matches: 3. The CDR3 region is CASSLGASGAYNEQFF. The CDR3 DNA is TGTGCCAGCAGCTTAGGGGCTAGCGGGGCCTACAATGAGCAGTTCTTC.

This clonotype was seen ten or more times. The rearrangement links TRBV7-8 to TRBJ1-3, with D possibly being TRBD1 (5 bases). This CDR3 region has 14 residues. Deletions cut 6 bases from V and 2 bases from J, with 11 bases between. Germline-derived CDR1 and CDR2 are SGHVS and FQNEAQ. The CDR3 loop is CASRGPGAGNTIYF. In nucleotides, the CDR3 is TGTGCCAGCAGGGGCCCGGGGGCTGGAAACACCATATATTTT.

This clonotype was found a few times. V and J are TRBV19 and TRBJ2-1, with TRBD1 matching 8 bases. V lost 4 bases and J lost 5; bases outside the gene matches: 7. Germline V gene data show CDR1 as LNHDA and CDR2 as SQIVND (reference sequence). This CDR3 comprises 15 residues. The CDR3 sequence: CASSRRQGLNNEQFF. The CDR3 DNA reads as TGTGCCAGTAGTAGACGACAGGGGCTTAACAATGAGCAGTTCTTC. Complete variable domain (other parts from reference TRBV19 and TRBJ2-1): DGGITQSPKYLFRKEGQNVTLSCEQNLNHDAMYWYRQDPGQGLRLIYYSQIVNDFQKGDIAEGYSVSREKKESFPLTVTSAQKNPTAFYLCASSRRQGLNNEQFFGPGTRLTVL.

In this sample, this clonotype turned up a few times. The chain employs TRBV12-3 or TRBV12-4 and TRBJ1-1, with D possibly TRBD1 on 6 matching bases. With 7 bases removed from V and 0 bases from J, the gap between germline ends came to 15 bases. CDR3 length: 15 amino acids. CDR3 in DNA: TGTGCCAGCACCACGGACAGAACCTTGAACACTGAAGCTTTCTTT. It specifies CASTTDRTLNTEAFF.

This clonotype was seen ten or more times. The chain employs TRBV7-2 and TRBJ2-2; D is uncertain. The CDR3 runs to 13 residues. CDR1 and CDR2 (germline): SGHTA, FQGNSA. V was cut by 7 bases and J by 5 bases, with 11 bases left in between. The CDR3 is CASTPWRTGELFF. DNA of the CDR3: TGTGCCAGCACCCCTTGGCGGACCGGGGAGCTGTTTTTT.

CDR3 sequence reads: CASSEGGSPLHF. The CDR3 coding sequence is TGCGCCAGCAGTGAAGGGGGTTCACCCCTCCACTTT. The genes are TRBV10-1 and TRBJ1-6; D perhaps matches TRBD1 (6 bases). Trimming cost V 3 bases and J 9 bases, with 6 bases left between them. Germline CDR1 and CDR2: WNHNN and SYGVQD (reference sequence). This CDR3 is built from 12 residues.

The V and J genes are TRBV12-3 or TRBV12-4 and TRBJ2-2, with 12 bases matching TRBD2. This CDR3 is built from 16 residues. With 4 bases clipped from V and 6 bases from J, the junction kept 6 bases outside the gene matches. The CDR3 reads CASSSGLAGFSGELFF. In DNA, the CDR3 is TGTGCCAGCAGTTCCGGACTAGCGGGATTCTCCGGGGAGCTGTTTTTT.

The chain couples TRBV5-4 to TRBJ2-5; no firm D call. The CDR3 consists of 16 residues. Germline V CDR1 and CDR2: SGHNT, YYREEE (reference sequence). V was cut by 5 bases and J by 4 bases, with 21 bases left in between. The CDR3 nucleotides are TGTGCCAGCAGTGGAAGTGAGCAAAAAAGAGGAGAGACCCAGTACTTC. It encodes CASSGSEQKRGETQYF.

V usage is TRBV11-2 and J usage is TRBJ2-7, with 16 bases aligning to TRBD2. Germline V gives CDR1 SGHAT, CDR2 FQNNGV. V lost 4 bases and J lost 3; bases outside the gene matches: 6. There are 17 residues in the CDR3. The CDR3 coding sequence is TGTGCCAGCAGCTCCGGGACTAGCGGGAGGGCCGGCTACGAGCAGTACTTC. Translation: CASSSGTSGRAGYEQYF.

This clonotype came up a few times. The CDR3 DNA reads as TGTGCCAGCAGCCGTGGGGCCCTCTCTGGGGCCAACGTCCTGACTTTC. This translates into CASSRGALSGANVLTF. The chain links TRBV11-3 to TRBJ2-6, with TRBD1 as a possible D gene (5 bases). CDR3 length: 16 amino acids. The V gene lost 5 bases and the J gene lost 0 bases, with 11 bases spanning the gap. CDR1 is SGHNT and CDR2 is YENEEA in the germline V gene.

This clonotype has only a few counts. The chain recombines TRBV6-2 or TRBV6-3 with TRBJ2-7, with TRBD2 matching over 9 bases. V was pared by 6 bases and J by 0 bases, with 6 bases of the junction left unmatched. The CDR3 runs to 15 residues. Germline assignment: CDR1 MNHEY and CDR2 SVGEGT. CDR3 region: CASSYYSGSSYEQYF. The CDR3 coding sequence is TGTGCCAGCAGCTATTATAGCGGGAGCTCCTACGAGCAGTACTTC.

The J gene is TRBJ2-1, the V gene TRBV7-8, with TRBD2 identical over 15 bases. V lost 4 bases, J lost 4 bases, and 8 bases stayed unmatched. Germline V lookup: CDR1 SGHVS, CDR2 FQNEAQ. The CDR3 runs to 18 residues. The CDR3 DNA follows: TGTGCCAGCAGCTCTCGGACTAGCGGGAGGGCCACGTACAATGAGCAGTTCTTC. It yields the protein CASSSRTSGRATYNEQFF.

The table lists this clonotype with many counts. The J gene is TRBJ2-1, the V gene TRBV7-2; 13 nucleotides agree with TRBD2. There are 14 residues in the CDR3. Germline CDR1 reads SGHTA; CDR2 reads FQGNSA. Trimming cost V 5 bases and J 15 bases; bases outside gene matches: 10. CDR3 in amino acids: CASSLRLAGGQGFF. The CDR3 region has the DNA TGTGCCAGCAGCCTTAGACTAGCGGGAGGACAAGGGTTCTTC.

There are many counts of this clonotype. The chain combines TRBV7-2 with TRBJ1-1; unclear D gene. CDR1 and CDR2 from the germline V gene are SGHTA and FQGNSA. This CDR3 is built from 12 residues. The germline V and J ends were trimmed by 2 bases and 5 bases, with 6 bases remaining between them. The CDR3, as DNA: TGTGCCAGCAGCTTAACCAGTACTGAAGCTTTCTTT. This encodes CASSLTSTEAFF.

A note on this clonotype: This could be a read error, since a much larger clone is one nucleotide away. The V call is TRBV27, the J call TRBJ2-2, with D hard to call. CDR1 is MNHEY and CDR2 is SMNVEV in the germline V gene (reference sequence). The CDR3 sequence is 12 residues long. Trimming stripped 2 bases from V and 7 bases from J, with 5 bases between. The DNA of the CDR3 is TGTGCCAGCAGTTTAATGGGCGGGGAGCTGTTTTTT. It specifies CASSLMGGELFF.

This chain uses TRBV28 with TRBJ2-7; 8 nucleotides agree with TRBD2. The V and J ends lost 7 bases and 0 bases, in that order; junction bases with no gene match: 5. CDR3 length equals 14 residues. In germline, CDR1 is MDHEN, CDR2 SYDVKM. CDR3 sequence: CASKIAGSSYEQYF. CDR3 DNA sequence: TGTGCCAGCAAGATAGCGGGGAGCTCCTACGAGCAGTACTTC.

As regards this clonotype: This may be a read error: a much more frequent sequence differs by one nucleotide. J is TRBJ2-5 and V is TRBV7-6; 9 nucleotides agree with TRBD1. The CDR3 has 15 residues. V gave up 5 bases and J gave up 6 bases; unmatched junction bases: 10. Germline loops: CDR1 SGHVS, CDR2 FNYEAQ. Here the CDR3 DNA reads TGTGCCAGCAGCCATACAGGGGGCGCCGGAAAGACCCAGTACTTC. It is translated as CASSHTGGAGKTQYF.

This sequence joins TRBV9 and TRBJ2-3; 11 nucleotides align to TRBD2. Germline-derived CDR1 and CDR2 are SGDLS and YYNGEE. The junction had 9 bases not matched to a gene; V was cut back by 7 bases and J by 2 bases. This CDR3 has 16 amino acids. CDR3 in DNA: TGTGCCAGCGGCGGAGGGACTAGCGGATACACAGATACGCAGTATTTT. It is translated as CASGGGTSGYTDTQYF.

J is TRBJ1-5 and V is TRBV19; tentatively, D is TRBD1 (5 bases). V dropped 9 bases and J dropped 7 bases, with 19 bases sitting between them. This CDR3 is 14 amino acids long. The V gene's germline CDR1 is LNHDA and CDR2 SQIVND (reference sequence). This chain's CDR3 is CASGGGSEGQPQHF. CDR3 bases: TGTGCCAGCGGCGGAGGTTCCGAGGGGCAGCCCCAGCATTTT.

J is TRBJ2-1 and V is TRBV7-9; 13 positions agree with TRBD2. The V and J ends lost 4 bases and 6 bases, in that order; junction bases with no gene match: 6. The CDR3 has 16 amino acids. Germline CDR1 and CDR2: SEHNR and FQNEAQ (reference sequence). The CDR3 DNA follows: TGTGCCAGCAGCTCAAGCGGGACTAGCGGGGTCAATGAGCAGTTCTTC. Translation: CASSSSGTSGVNEQFF.

In this sample, this clonotype turned up a few times. The genes are TRBV4-3 and TRBJ1-3; D unclear. V was cut by 0 bases and J by 4 bases, with 10 bases left in between. The CDR3 covers 15 residues. Looked up from germline, CDR1 is LGHNA and CDR2 is YSLEER. CDR3 nucleotides: TGCGCCAGCAGCCAAGATCACTCCGTGGGAAACACCATATATTTT. Its protein is CASSQDHSVGNTIYF.

The J gene is TRBJ2-7, the V gene TRBV6-1; no firm D call. V lost 3 bases and J 3 bases, leaving 12 bases between the germline ends. The CDR3 has 14 residues. The germline V gene encodes CDR1 MNHNS and CDR2 SASEGT. CDR3 in DNA: TGTGCCAGCAGTGAGATGGTACAGATCTACGAGCAGTACGTC. Translating it yields CASSEMVQIYEQYV.

This clonotype was seen repeatedly, ten times or more. This chain links TRBV7-3 with TRBJ2-2; TRBD1 aligns across 11 bases. Per the germline V gene, CDR1 is SGHTA and CDR2 is FQGTGA. Trimming removed 8 bases from V and 2 bases from J; junction bases left unmatched: 1. The CDR3 is made up of 14 amino acids. The CDR3 protein is CASRTGGNTGELFF. CDR3 nucleotides: TGTGCCAGCCGGACAGGGGGCAACACCGGGGAGCTGTTTTTT.

In this sample, this clonotype turned up a few times. V and J are TRBV2 and TRBJ2-3; D is uncertain. Deletions cut 0 bases from V and 6 bases from J, with 13 bases between. Germline V gene sequence: CDR1 SNHLY, CDR2 FYNNEI. The CDR3 length is 15 residues. The CDR3 loop is CASSEALPLGDTQYF. CDR3 nucleotides: TGTGCCAGCAGTGAAGCCCTCCCCCTTGGGGATACGCAGTATTTT.

The CDR3 region has the DNA TGTGCCAGCAGCCAAGAAGGTGTCGCTGAAGCTTTCTTT. This sequence encodes CASSQEGVAEAFF. The chain recombines TRBV14 with TRBJ1-1; D is uncertain. The CDR3 runs 13 residues. Germline CDR1 reads SGHDN; CDR2 reads FVKESK. V lost 0 bases and J 6 bases, leaving 8 bases between the germline ends.

The sample holds many counts of this clonotype. V usage is TRBV7-8 and J usage is TRBJ2-7, with TRBD1 matching 9 bases. The length of the CDR3 is 15 residues. Trimming cost V 2 bases and J 5 bases; bases outside gene matches: 7. Per the germline V gene, CDR1 is SGHVS and CDR2 is FQNEAQ. The CDR3 loop is CASSLIRDRAHEQYF. The CDR3 DNA reads TGTGCCAGCAGCTTAATCCGGGACAGGGCCCACGAGCAGTACTTC. Together with reference TRBV7-8 and TRBJ2-7, the CDR3 gives the full variable domain: GAGVSQSPRYKVAKRGQDVALRCDPISGHVSLFWYQQALGQGPEFLTYFQNEAQLDKSGLPSDRFFAERPEGSVSTLKIQRTQQEDSAVYLCASSLIRDRAHEQYFGPGTRLTVT.